Detailed here is one T cell receptor beta chain. The germline V gene encodes CDR1 MDHEN and CDR2 SYDVKM. Trimming took 5 bases from V and 9 from J; bases not matched to a gene: 11. The CDR3 has 16 residues. This entry belongs to a study of blood T cell repertoires in COVID-19. Study in general: Some COVID-19 samples were acute and others convalescent; all came from the United States, Italy and Spain. Sources were T cells, B-cell-depleted T cells, or PBMCs; the material itself was cDNA or gDNA.

Original handling: It was from reference gene primer amplification that nucleated cell counts were estimated. This table comes from immunoSEQ multiplex PCR, and its TCRdb copy is limited to in-frame clones, with some not included. V and J calls and clone size follow that table, whereas D and trimming were derived from the DNA. Here the sample spans approximately 180,000 clones, around 81% being singletons. This clonotype was obtained from a woman older than 75 with COVID-19, enrolled during active disease. The sequencing input was peripheral blood. V usage is TRBV28 and J usage is TRBJ2-5; 14 nucleotides align to TRBD2. In nucleotides, the CDR3 is TGTGCCAGCAGTCCCCGACTAGCGGGAGGGCTTAGGTCCCAGTACTTC. The encoded protein is CASSPRLAGGLRSQYF.